The T cell receptor beta chain described here comes from a study of OX40 agonist ivuxolimab in advanced cancers. Overall study: In this cohort, patients received ivuxolimab, an agonistic anti-OX40 (CD134) antibody. Cancers in dose escalation were hepatocellular, melanoma, renal cell and head and neck.

CDR1 is GTSNPN and CDR2 is SVGIG in the germline V gene (reference sequence). The V end lost 1 base, the J end lost 3 bases, and 10 bases lay between the germline ends. CDR3 length equals 14 residues. Libraries were prepared by immunoSEQ multiplex PCR; TCRdb keeps only in-frame clonotypes and omits some of them. Here the sample spans 65,000 to 80,000 clones, roughly 84% being singletons. V usage is TRBV30 and J usage is TRBJ1-5; D may be TRBD1 (5 bases). The source material was CD4+ or CD8+ T cells sorted from blood, sampled in a trial of the OX40 agonist ivuxolimab. The sequence was collected from an adult with an advanced solid tumor such as melanoma, head and neck, liver or kidney cancer. CDR3 loop: CAWSGRGDNQPQHF. Here the CDR3 DNA reads TGTGCCTGGAGTGGGAGGGGAGACAATCAGCCCCAGCATTTT.